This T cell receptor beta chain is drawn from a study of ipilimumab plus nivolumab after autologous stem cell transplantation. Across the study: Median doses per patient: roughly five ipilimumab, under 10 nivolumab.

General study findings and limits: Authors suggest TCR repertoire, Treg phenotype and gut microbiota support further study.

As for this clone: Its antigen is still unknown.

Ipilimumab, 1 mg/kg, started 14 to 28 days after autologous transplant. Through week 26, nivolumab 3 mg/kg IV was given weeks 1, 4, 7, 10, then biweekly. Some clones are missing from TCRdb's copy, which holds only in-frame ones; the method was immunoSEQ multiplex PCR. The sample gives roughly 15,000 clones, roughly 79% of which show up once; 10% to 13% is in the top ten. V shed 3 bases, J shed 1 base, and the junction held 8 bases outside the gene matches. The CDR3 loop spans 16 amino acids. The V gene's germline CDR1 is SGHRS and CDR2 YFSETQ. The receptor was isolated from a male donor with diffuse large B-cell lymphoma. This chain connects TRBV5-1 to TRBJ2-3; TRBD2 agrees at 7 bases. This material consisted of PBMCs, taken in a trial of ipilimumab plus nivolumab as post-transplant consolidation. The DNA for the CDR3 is TGCGCCAGCAGCTCCGATCCGGGGGGACGCACAGATACGCAGTATTTT. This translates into CASSSDPGGRTDTQYF.